This entry is about one T cell receptor (beta chain). Germline assignment: CDR1 KGHDR and CDR2 SFDVKD. This CDR3 has 11 amino acids. The germline V and J ends were trimmed by 8 bases and 6 bases, with 9 bases remaining between them. Ages ranged from about 18 to 89 years, with residence in about 23 US areas. Assignments of participants to cohorts depended upon their own reported clinical history. Participants classified as exposed had met a COVID-19 case within 2 weeks before study entry. This sample is part of a study of blood T cell repertoires in COVID-19. The wider study: T cells, B-cell-depleted T cells, or PBMCs provided the cDNA or gDNA that served as material.

TCRdb's copy holds only in-frame clones and misses some; the assay was immunoSEQ multiplex PCR. This repertoire shows a few hundred thousand clones, about 88% found once; its top ten account for around 4%. Input material: PBMCs or T cells enriched from blood (not recorded which). The source of this sequence is a woman under 40 who had been exposed to COVID-19. The genes are TRBV24-1 and TRBJ1-1, with a possible D match to TRBD1 (5 bases). The CDR3 loop is CATTRGAEAFF. The CDR3 nucleotides read TGTGCCACCACTCGGGGGGCTGAAGCTTTCTTT.